The 29 T cell receptor beta chains below were found in one sample sequenced in a study of blood T cell repertoires in COVID-19. The protocol was immunoSEQ multiplex PCR, while the TCRdb copy is restricted to in-frame clones and leaves out a portion. The table lists 86,000 or so clones, approximately 79% of them singletons, with around 10% in the top ten. Sample: peripheral blood. The origin of the receptors is a man in his 70s with acute or convalescent COVID-19.

The table lists this clone with a few counts. J is TRBJ2-1 and V is TRBV5-4, with a possible D match to TRBD1 (6 bases). This CDR3 has 15 residues. Trimming took off 0 bases at V and 0 bases at J, with 7 bases between the two ends. Germline CDR1 is SGHNT and CDR2 is YYREEE (reference sequence). The CDR3 bases are TGTGCCAGCAGCTTGGACAGGGACTCCTACAATGAGCAGTTCTTC. Its translation: CASSLDRDSYNEQFF.

J is TRBJ1-2 and V is TRBV15, with D perhaps matching TRBD1 (6 bases). V lost 1 base to trimming and J lost 4 bases, with 13 bases between them. Germline CDR1 LNHNV, CDR2 YYDKDF (reference sequence). This CDR3 is built from 15 residues. CDR3 protein: CATSRARGMLYGYTF. CDR3 in DNA: TGTGCCACCAGCAGAGCAAGGGGGATGCTCTATGGCTACACCTTC.

V and J are TRBV19 and TRBJ2-3, with a weak D call TRBD1 (5 bases). The CDR3 is 14 residues long. In germline, CDR1 is LNHDA, CDR2 SQIVND (reference sequence). Trimming took off 3 bases at V and 4 bases at J, with 11 bases between the two ends. CDR3 protein: CASSISTAPDTQYF. CDR3 in DNA: TGTGCCAGTAGTATTTCGACAGCCCCAGATACGCAGTATTTT.

In regard to this clone: The junction and the germline gene differ at one end; a read error may be behind it. The rearrangement links TRBV5-4 to TRBJ1-6; D is unresolved. The CDR3 totals 13 residues. Germline V gives CDR1 SGHNT, CDR2 YYREEE (reference sequence). In DNA, the CDR3 is TGTGCCAGCAGCTTGGCCGGAGATTCAACCCTCCACTTT. Encoded protein: CASSLAGDSTLHF.

The chain is built from TRBV11-3 and TRBJ2-3, with 8 bases aligning to TRBD1. Germline V gives CDR1 SGHNT, CDR2 YENEEA. The CDR3 is 15 residues long. V shed 3 bases, J shed 5 bases, and the junction held 7 bases outside the gene matches. CDR3 residues: CASSLRTGLIDTQYF. For the CDR3, the DNA is TGTGCCAGCAGCTTGCGGACAGGGCTTATAGATACGCAGTATTTT.

This sequence joins TRBV3-1 (or the pseudogene TRBV3-2) and TRBJ2-1, with D possibly TRBD1 on 6 matching bases. Germline V gene sequence: CDR1 LGHDT, CDR2 YNNKEL (reference sequence). The CDR3 totals 14 residues. Trimming removed 4 bases at V and 6 bases at J, with 13 bases between. The CDR3 is CASSPNPRGNEQFF. The DNA of the CDR3 is TGTGCCAGCAGCCCGAATCCCAGGGGCAATGAGCAGTTCTTC.

The J gene is TRBJ2-5, the V gene TRBV7-9; no clear D gene. Trimming cost V 3 bases and J 1 base, with 6 bases left between them. Germline-derived CDR1 and CDR2 are SEHNR and FQNEAQ (reference sequence). This CDR3 region has 13 residues. In DNA form, the CDR3 reads TGTGCCAGCAGCTTCCAGGCCCAAGAGACCCAGTACTTC. Protein: CASSFQAQETQYF.

V is TRBV5-1 and J is TRBJ2-5, with 10 bases aligning to TRBD2. This CDR3 spans 15 amino acids. Per germline, CDR1 SGHRS and CDR2 YFSETQ. V shed 0 bases and J 12 bases; nucleotides not matched to a gene: 11. CDR3 sequence: CASSLGASGGPEKYF. CDR3 coding DNA: TGCGCCAGCAGCTTGGGGGCTAGCGGGGGCCCGGAGAAGTACTTC.

The rearrangement uses TRBV7-2 and TRBJ2-3; maybe TRBD2 (6 bases). The CDR3 is made up of 16 amino acids. Trimming took 5 bases from V and 0 from J, leaving 15 bases between them. Germline CDR1 reads SGHTA; CDR2 reads FQGNSA. CDR3 protein: CASSRFAGTSTDTQYF. In DNA form, the CDR3 reads TGTGCCAGCAGCCGCTTCGCCGGGACTAGCACAGATACGCAGTATTTT.

The chain carries TRBV6-6 and TRBJ2-7; 7 nucleotides align to TRBD1. CDR1 is MNHNY and CDR2 is SVGAGI in the germline V gene (reference sequence). The CDR3 contains 13 residues. V lost 4 bases, J lost 6 bases, and 6 bases stayed unmatched. CDR3 coding DNA: TGTGCCAGCAGTTTTTACAGGGGTGCCGAGCAGTACGTC. Protein sequence: CASSFYRGAEQYV.

The chain links TRBV6-6 to TRBJ1-5; the D gene is possibly TRBD1 (6 bases). The V gene lost 4 bases and the J gene lost 0 bases, with 13 bases spanning the gap. In germline, CDR1 is MNHNY, CDR2 SVGAGI (reference sequence). This CDR3 has 16 amino acids. The CDR3 reads CASSWTASYSNQPQHF. The DNA for the CDR3 is TGTGCCAGCAGTTGGACAGCATCTTATAGCAATCAGCCCCAGCATTTT.

The chain employs TRBV27 and TRBJ2-2; TRBD1 aligns across 9 bases. Germline trimming cut 0 bases from V and 4 bases from J; bases unmatched to any gene: 3. This CDR3 spans 16 amino acids. Germline V CDR1 and CDR2: MNHEY, SMNVEV (reference sequence). The DNA of the CDR3 is TGTGCCAGCAGTTTATCCGGGACAGGGTCCACCGGGGAGCTGTTTTTT. The encoded protein is CASSLSGTGSTGELFF.

The chain employs TRBV11-2 and TRBJ2-3; D is possibly TRBD2 (6 bases). The V end lost 5 bases, the J end lost 0 bases, and 12 bases lay between the germline ends. The germline gives CDR1 SGHAT, CDR2 FQNNGV. The CDR3 totals 15 residues. CDR3 protein: CASSRQGTSTDTQYF. Written as DNA, the CDR3 is TGTGCCAGCAGCCGCCAAGGGACTAGCACAGATACGCAGTATTTT.

V usage is TRBV27 and J usage is TRBJ1-4; the D is unclear. The CDR3 is made up of 12 amino acids. Trimming removed 3 bases at V and 10 bases at J, with 9 bases between. Germline-derived CDR1 and CDR2 are MNHEY and SMNVEV (reference sequence). CDR3 protein: CASSFGNGKLFF. CDR3 coding DNA: TGTGCCAGCAGTTTCGGTAACGGAAAACTGTTTTTT.

The table lists this clone with a few counts. The chain joins TRBV3-1 (or the pseudogene TRBV3-2) to TRBJ2-1; 11 nucleotides align to TRBD2. CDR3 length: 15 amino acids. Per germline, CDR1 LGHDT and CDR2 YNNKEL (reference sequence). V lost 0 bases and J lost 7; bases outside the gene matches: 2. The CDR3 DNA is TGTGCCAGCAGCCAAGAACTAGCGGGGGAAAATGAGCAGTTCTTC. It translates to CASSQELAGENEQFF.

This clone was detected only a few times. The chain combines TRBV7-2 with TRBJ2-7, with D perhaps TRBD2 (7 bases). The V end was cut by 5 bases, the J end by 6 bases, with 20 bases between. Germline-derived CDR1 and CDR2 are SGHTA and FQGNSA. CDR3 length: 15 residues. The CDR3 region is CASSPSGGLWLEQYF. In DNA form, the CDR3 reads TGTGCCAGCAGCCCCTCGGGGGGCCTCTGGCTCGAGCAGTACTTC.

This clone has only a few counts. The chain employs TRBV5-1 and TRBJ1-1; D is possibly TRBD1 (6 bases). V shed 4 bases and J shed 0 bases, with 10 bases lying between them. Germline V gene data show CDR1 as SGHRS and CDR2 as YFSETQ. The CDR3 contains 14 residues. The CDR3 DNA reads as TGCGCCAGCAGCGAAGGACAGATGAACACTGAAGCTTTCTTT. Protein sequence: CASSEGQMNTEAFF.

This clone was seen only once. The J gene is TRBJ1-2, the V gene TRBV9; D gene ambiguous. This CDR3 has 13 residues. CDR1 and CDR2 (germline): SGDLS, YYNGEE. The V and J ends lost 7 bases and 1 base respectively, with 11 bases between them. CDR3 region: CASRHRDNYGYTF. The CDR3, as DNA: TGTGCCAGCCGGCACCGGGATAACTATGGCTACACCTTC.

The rearrangement uses TRBV7-8 and TRBJ1-1; no clear D. The germline V gene has CDR1 SGHVS and CDR2 FQNEAQ. The CDR3 has 14 residues. V was clipped by 5 bases and J by 1 base, with 11 bases between them. CDR3 DNA sequence: TGTGCCAGCAGCACGAATAGTGCGAACACTGAAGCTTTCTTT. Translated: CASSTNSANTEAFF.

This chain joins TRBV19 and TRBJ1-6; TRBD1 might be the D (5 bases). Trimming cost V 4 bases and J 7 bases, with 8 bases left between them. CDR3 size: 13 residues. Germline CDR1 LNHDA, CDR2 SQIVND (reference sequence). The CDR3 sequence is CASSTGWNSPLHF. The CDR3, as DNA: TGTGCCAGTAGTACAGGGTGGAATTCACCCCTCCACTTT. Supplemented by reference TRBV19 and TRBJ1-6, the full variable domain reads DGGITQSPKYLFRKEGQNVTLSCEQNLNHDAMYWYRQDPGQGLRLIYYSQIVNDFQKGDIAEGYSVSREKKESFPLTVTSAQKNPTAFYLCASSTGWNSPLHFGNGTRLTVT.

The gene calls are TRBV30 and TRBJ1-4; maybe TRBD1 (5 bases). Germline V gene data show CDR1 as GTSNPN and CDR2 as SVGIG (reference sequence). This CDR3 is built from 13 residues. V lost 5 bases and J lost 7, with 14 bases in between. CDR3 DNA sequence: TGTGCCTGGGGTCCCCAGGGTGGTGAAAAACTGTTTTTT. Translating it yields CAWGPQGGEKLFF.

The chain is built from TRBV19 and TRBJ1-2, with 7 bases aligning to TRBD1. In germline, CDR1 is LNHDA, CDR2 SQIVND (reference sequence). V trimming: 7 bases; J trimming: 3 bases; junction bases outside the gene matches: 11. The CDR3 runs 15 residues. The DNA of the CDR3 is TGTGCCAGTAAATCAGGGGACAGAAAACACTATGGCTACACCTTC. Translation gives CASKSGDRKHYGYTF. Full variable domain (missing parts from reference TRBV19 and TRBJ1-2): DGGITQSPKYLFRKEGQNVTLSCEQNLNHDAMYWYRQDPGQGLRLIYYSQIVNDFQKGDIAEGYSVSREKKESFPLTVTSAQKNPTAFYLCASKSGDRKHYGYTFGSGTRLTVV.

The chain recombines TRBV5-1 with TRBJ1-6; D ambiguous. Deletions cut 0 bases from V and 8 bases from J, with 9 bases between. The CDR3 length is 14 residues. In germline, CDR1 is SGHRS, CDR2 YFSETQ. The CDR3 protein is CASSLGSVYSPLHF. As DNA, the CDR3 is TGCGCCAGCAGCTTGGGTTCAGTATATTCACCCCTCCACTTT.

This clone was seen a handful of times. V is TRBV6-2 or TRBV6-3 and J is TRBJ1-1; TRBD1 agrees at 7 bases. This CDR3 is built from 17 residues. Germline CDR1 is MNHEY and CDR2 is SVGEGT. V gave up 6 bases and J gave up 5 bases; unmatched junction bases: 18. This chain's CDR3 is CASSSLRGVPIETEAFF. CDR3 in DNA: TGTGCCAGCAGCTCCCTCAGGGGGGTACCTATCGAGACTGAAGCTTTCTTT.

The chain links TRBV6-6 to TRBJ1-1; D is possibly TRBD1 (5 bases). V was trimmed by 6 bases and J by 6 bases, leaving 11 bases between them. The germline gives CDR1 MNHNY, CDR2 SVGAGI (reference sequence). This CDR3 comprises 12 residues. The CDR3 DNA follows: TGTGCCAGCAGGCACGGGGGGTCTGAAGCTTTCTTT. Encoded protein: CASRHGGSEAFF.

This clone was detected once. The chain couples TRBV6-2 or TRBV6-3 to TRBJ1-2; D might be TRBD1 (6 bases). Germline V lookup: CDR1 MNHEY, CDR2 SVGEGT. The CDR3 covers 15 residues. Between the trimmed V and J ends, which lost 5 bases and 4 bases, there was a span of 17 bases. CDR3 sequence (DNA): TGTGCCAGCAGTACGGGGGGGGCCAGTTCCTATGGCTACACCTTC. Protein sequence: CASSTGGASSYGYTF.

The table lists this clone with a few counts. V gene TRBV6-1 combines with J gene TRBJ2-3, with TRBD2 identical over 8 bases. Looked up from germline, CDR1 is MNHNS and CDR2 is SASEGT. V trimming: 1 base; J trimming: 1 base; junction bases outside the gene matches: 4. The CDR3 has 16 residues. The CDR3 coding sequence is TGTGCCAGCAGTGAAGACCGGGGGGGCGGCACAGATACGCAGTATTTT. Its translation: CASSEDRGGGTDTQYF.

The chain is built from TRBV28 and TRBJ2-7; 7 nucleotides align to TRBD1. The CDR3 extends over 11 amino acids. Germline assignment: CDR1 MDHEN and CDR2 SYDVKM. With 6 bases clipped from V and 9 bases from J, the junction kept 5 bases outside the gene matches. The CDR3 reads CASRTGVAQYF. The CDR3 DNA is TGTGCCAGCAGAACAGGGGTCGCGCAGTACTTC.

This clone showed up just once. The chain has TRBV28 and TRBJ1-4; 8 positions agree with TRBD1. Germline trimming cut 6 bases from V and 5 bases from J; bases unmatched to any gene: 11. The CDR3 loop spans 16 amino acids. Germline V CDR1 and CDR2: MDHEN, SYDVKM. In DNA form, the CDR3 reads TGTGCCAGCAGCCCCTACCTGGACAGGGTGAATGAAAAACTGTTTTTT. Amino acids: CASSPYLDRVNEKLFF.